What follows is one T cell receptor beta chain and its context. Noted time point: baseline pretreatment blood. The sample's treatment: 15 Gy SBRT to primary tumor, nephrectomy 4 weeks later. This CDR3 spans 19 amino acids. In germline, CDR1 is SNHLY, CDR2 FYNNEI. The germline V and J ends were trimmed by 3 bases and 2 bases, with 26 bases remaining between them. Assay used: immunoSEQ multiplex PCR; TCRdb lists only in-frame clones, some missing. Among 100,000 to 150,000 clones listed, 80% to 85% were seen once. The data stem from a study of radiation and T cells in renal cell carcinoma. Material: blood, obtained from a patient whose treatment included radiotherapy and nephrectomy. This receptor was identified in a woman aged 60-75 years with renal cell carcinoma. The chain joins TRBV2 to TRBJ2-7; either TRBD1 or TRBD2 may fit D (5 bases each). This CDR3 reads CASSEDIPLEGIRTYEQYF. The CDR3 bases are TGTGCCAGCAGTGAGGACATACCTCTTGAGGGTATTAGGACCTACGAGCAGTACTTC.